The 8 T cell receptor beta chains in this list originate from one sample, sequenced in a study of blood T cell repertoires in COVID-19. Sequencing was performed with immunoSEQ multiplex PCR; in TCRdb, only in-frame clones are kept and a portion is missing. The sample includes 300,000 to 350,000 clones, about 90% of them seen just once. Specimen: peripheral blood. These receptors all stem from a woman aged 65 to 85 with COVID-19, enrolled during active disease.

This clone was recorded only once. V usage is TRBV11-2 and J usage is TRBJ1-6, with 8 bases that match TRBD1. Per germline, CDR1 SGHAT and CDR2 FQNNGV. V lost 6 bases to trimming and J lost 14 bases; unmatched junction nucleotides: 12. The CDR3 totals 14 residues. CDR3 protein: CASRSITGGRALHF. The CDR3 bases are TGTGCCAGCAGATCTATCACAGGGGGTCGGGCCCTCCACTTT.

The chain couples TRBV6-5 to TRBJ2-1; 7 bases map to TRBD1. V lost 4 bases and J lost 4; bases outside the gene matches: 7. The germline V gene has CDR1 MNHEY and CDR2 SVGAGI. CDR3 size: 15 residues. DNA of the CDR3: TGTGCCAGCAGTTCAACCGGGACAGTTTACAATGAGCAGTTCTTC. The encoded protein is CASSSTGTVYNEQFF.

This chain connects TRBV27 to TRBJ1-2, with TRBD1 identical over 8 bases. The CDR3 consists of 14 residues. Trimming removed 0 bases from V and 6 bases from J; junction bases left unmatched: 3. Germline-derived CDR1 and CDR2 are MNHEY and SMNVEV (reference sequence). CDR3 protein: CASSLSPGGDGYTF. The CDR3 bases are TGTGCCAGCAGTTTATCTCCAGGGGGCGATGGCTACACCTTC.

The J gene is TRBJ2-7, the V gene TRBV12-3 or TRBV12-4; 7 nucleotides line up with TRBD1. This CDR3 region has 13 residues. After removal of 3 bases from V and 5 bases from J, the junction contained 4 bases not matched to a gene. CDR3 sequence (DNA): TGTGCCAGCAGTTTGGCGACAGGGAACGAGCAGTACTTC. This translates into CASSLATGNEQYF.

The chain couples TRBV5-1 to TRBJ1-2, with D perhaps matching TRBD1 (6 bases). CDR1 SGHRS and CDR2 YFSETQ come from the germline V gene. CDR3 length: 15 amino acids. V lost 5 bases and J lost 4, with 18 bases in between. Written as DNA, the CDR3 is TGCGCCAGCAGACCCGAGGGGGGGACCTCCTATGGCTACACCTTC. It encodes CASRPEGGTSYGYTF.

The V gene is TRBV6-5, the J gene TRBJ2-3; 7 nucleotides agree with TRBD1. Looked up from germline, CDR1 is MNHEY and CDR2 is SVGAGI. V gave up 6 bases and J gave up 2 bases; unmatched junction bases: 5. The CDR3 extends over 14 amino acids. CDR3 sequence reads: CASRKGAITDTQYF. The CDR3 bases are TGTGCCAGCAGAAAGGGGGCGATCACAGATACGCAGTATTTT.

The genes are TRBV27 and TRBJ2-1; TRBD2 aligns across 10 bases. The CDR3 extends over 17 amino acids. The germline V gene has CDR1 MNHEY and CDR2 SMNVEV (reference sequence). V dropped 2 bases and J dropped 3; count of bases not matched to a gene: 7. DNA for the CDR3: TGTGCCAGCAGTTTAGCGAGCGGGGGGGCCATCTACAATGAGCAGTTCTTC. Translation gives CASSLASGGAIYNEQFF.

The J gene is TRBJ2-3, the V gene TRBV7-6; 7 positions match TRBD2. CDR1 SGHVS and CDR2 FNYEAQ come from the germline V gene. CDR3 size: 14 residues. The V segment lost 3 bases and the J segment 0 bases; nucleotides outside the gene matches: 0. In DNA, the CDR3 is TGTGCCAGCAGCTTTAGCGGGAGCACAGATACGCAGTATTTT. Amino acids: CASSFSGSTDTQYF.